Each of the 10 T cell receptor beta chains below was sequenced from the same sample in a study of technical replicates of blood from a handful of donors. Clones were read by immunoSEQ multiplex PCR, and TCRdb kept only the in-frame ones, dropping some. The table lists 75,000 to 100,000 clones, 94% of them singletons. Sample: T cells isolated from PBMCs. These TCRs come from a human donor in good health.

CDR3 protein: CASSVTGLDEQFF. The CDR3 DNA reads as TGTGCCAGCAGTGTGACAGGTTTGGATGAGCAGTTCTTC. The rearrangement links TRBV27 to TRBJ2-1; tentative D call: TRBD1 (6 bases). CDR1 and CDR2 (germline): MNHEY, SMNVEV (reference sequence). Trimming cost V 5 bases and J 8 bases, with 13 bases left between them. The CDR3 length is 13 residues.

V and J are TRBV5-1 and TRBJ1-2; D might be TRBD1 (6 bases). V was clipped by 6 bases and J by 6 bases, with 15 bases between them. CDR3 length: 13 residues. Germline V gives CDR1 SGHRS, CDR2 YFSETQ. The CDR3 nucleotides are TGCGCCAGCACCGAAGGGGGGGGAGATGGCTACACCTTC. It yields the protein CASTEGGGDGYTF.

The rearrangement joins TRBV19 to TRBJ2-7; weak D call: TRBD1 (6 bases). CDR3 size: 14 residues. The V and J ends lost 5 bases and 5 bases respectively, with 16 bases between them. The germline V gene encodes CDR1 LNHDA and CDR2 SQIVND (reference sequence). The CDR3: CASSPFQGRNEQYF. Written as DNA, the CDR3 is TGTGCCAGTAGTCCCTTCCAGGGGCGGAACGAGCAGTACTTC.

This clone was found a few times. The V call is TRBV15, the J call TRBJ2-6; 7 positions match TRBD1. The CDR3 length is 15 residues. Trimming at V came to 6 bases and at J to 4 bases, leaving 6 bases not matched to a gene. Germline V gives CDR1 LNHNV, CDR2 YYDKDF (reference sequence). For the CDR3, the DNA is TGTGCCACCAGGCCCAGGGGGAAAGGGGCCAACGTCCTGACTTTC. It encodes CATRPRGKGANVLTF. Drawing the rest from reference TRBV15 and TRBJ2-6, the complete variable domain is DAMVIQNPRYQVTQFGKPVTLSCSQTLNHNVMYWYQQKSSQAPKLLFHYYDKDFNNEADTPDNFQSRRPNTSFCFLDIRSPGLGDTAMYLCATRPRGKGANVLTFGAGSRLTVL.

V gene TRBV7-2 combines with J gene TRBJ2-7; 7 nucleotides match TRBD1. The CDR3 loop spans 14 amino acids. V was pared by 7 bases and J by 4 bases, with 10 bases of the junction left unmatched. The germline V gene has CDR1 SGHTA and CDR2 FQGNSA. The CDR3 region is CASTLGGPGYEQYF. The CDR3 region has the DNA TGTGCCAGCACCCTAGGGGGCCCTGGGTACGAGCAGTACTTC.

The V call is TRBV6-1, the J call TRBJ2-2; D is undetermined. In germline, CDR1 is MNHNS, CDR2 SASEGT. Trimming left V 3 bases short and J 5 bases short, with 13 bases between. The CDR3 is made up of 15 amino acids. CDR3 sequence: CASSEPTWWTGELFF. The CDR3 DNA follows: TGTGCCAGCAGTGAGCCTACGTGGTGGACCGGGGAGCTGTTTTTT.

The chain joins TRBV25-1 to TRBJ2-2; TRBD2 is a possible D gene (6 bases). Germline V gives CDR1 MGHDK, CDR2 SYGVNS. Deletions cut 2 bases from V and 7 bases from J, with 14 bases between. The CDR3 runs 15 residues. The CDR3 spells CASSEAVYGGGELFF. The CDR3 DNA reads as TGTGCCAGCAGTGAAGCAGTCTACGGGGGCGGGGAGCTGTTTTTT. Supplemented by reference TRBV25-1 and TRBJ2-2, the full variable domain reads EADIYQTPRYLVIGTGKKITLECSQTMGHDKMYWYQQDPGMELHLIHYSYGVNSTEKGDLSSESTVSRIRTEHFPLTLESARPSHTSQYLCASSEAVYGGGELFFGEGSRLTVL.

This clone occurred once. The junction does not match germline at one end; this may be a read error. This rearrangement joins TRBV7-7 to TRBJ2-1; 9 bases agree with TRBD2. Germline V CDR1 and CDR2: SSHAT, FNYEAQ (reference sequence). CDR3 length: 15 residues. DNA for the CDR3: TGTGCTAGCAGCCGCGGGGGGGCCGCGGGCAATGAGCAGTTCTTC. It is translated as CASSRGGAAGNEQFF.

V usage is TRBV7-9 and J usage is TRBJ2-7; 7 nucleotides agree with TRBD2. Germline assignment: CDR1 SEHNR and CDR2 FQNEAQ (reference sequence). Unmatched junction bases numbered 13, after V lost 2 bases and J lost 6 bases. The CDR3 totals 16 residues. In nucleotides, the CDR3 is TGTGCCAGCAGCTTAATGCGAGCGGGATACTATAGCGAGCAGTACTTC. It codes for CASSLMRAGYYSEQYF.

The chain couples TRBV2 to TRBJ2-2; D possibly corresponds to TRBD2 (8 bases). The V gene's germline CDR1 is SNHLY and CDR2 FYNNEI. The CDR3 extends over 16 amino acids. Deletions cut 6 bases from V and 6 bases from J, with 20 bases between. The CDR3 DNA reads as TGTGCCAGCAGCTTTAGGGGGCCAGCGGGGGCCGGGGAGCTGTTTTTT. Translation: CASSFRGPAGAGELFF.